The rows below give T cell receptor beta chains drawn from one sample of a study of blood T cells in healthy people across ages. TCRdb used MiXCR to reprocess the 5' RACE reads, holding one entry per CDR3 protein. The sample lists about 840,000 distinct CDR3 sequences, 25% to 30% seen once, with 9.5% to 13% in the top ten. This sample also belongs to another study, concerning T cells of mothers and their children.

Sequences were obtained from blood. The receptors originated from a woman between 40 and 50 years old in good health. CDR3s include the opening cysteine and the closing phenylalanine or tryptophan. A D gene is named only where the DNA matches it firmly. Clone size is not always given. Where it is, it says once, few, many or a class for expanded clones.

v_gene: TRBV12-3/TRBV12-4
j_gene: TRBJ2-7
d_gene: TRBD2
abundance: NA
len: 14
CDR3nt: TGTGCCAGCAAGGGACTAGCCAACTACAATGAGCAGTACTTC
CDR3aa: CASKGLANYNEQYF

v_gene: TRBV12-3/TRBV12-4
j_gene: TRBJ2-7
d_gene: TRBD1
abundance: many
len: 16
CDR3nt: TGTGCCAGCAGTTCCATATTGGGACAGGGGGCCTACGAGCAGTACTTC
CDR3aa: CASSSILGQGAYEQYF

v_gene: TRBV9
j_gene: TRBJ2-7
d_gene: TRBD2
abundance: many
len: 13
CDR3nt: TGTGCCAGCAGCATGGGGACTAGTAACGAGCAGTACTTC
CDR3aa: CASSMGTSNEQYF

v_gene: TRBV18
j_gene: TRBJ2-7
d_gene: TRBD1
abundance: NA
len: 16
CDR3nt: TGTGCCAGCTCACCACGGGGGACAGGGGGATCCGGCGAGCAGTACTTC
CDR3aa: CASSPRGTGGSGEQYF

v_gene: TRBV7-4
j_gene: TRBJ2-1
d_gene: TRBD2
abundance: many
len: 15
CDR3nt: TGTGCCAGCAGCTTAGGAGAGGGACTAGCGGGCCCTCCGTTCTTC
CDR3aa: CASSLGEGLAGPPFF

v_gene: TRBV28
j_gene: TRBJ2-7
d_gene: NA
abundance: many
len: 13
CDR3nt: TGTGCCAGCAGTTTAGGCAGATACTACGAGCAGTACTTC
CDR3aa: CASSLGRYYEQYF

v_gene: TRBV20-1
j_gene: TRBJ2-1
d_gene: TRBD2
abundance: few
len: 14
CDR3nt: TGCAGTGCTAGTAGCGGGGGGGCCGCTGGAGAGCAGTTCTTC
CDR3aa: CSASSGGAAGEQFF

v_gene: TRBV4-2
j_gene: TRBJ2-7
d_gene: NA
abundance: NA
len: 16
CDR3nt: TGTGCCAGCAGCCAAGGTGCAGCCGACAGAGACTACGAGCAGTACTTC
CDR3aa: CASSQGAADRDYEQYF

v_gene: TRBV7-2
j_gene: TRBJ1-2
d_gene: TRBD1
abundance: few
len: 16
CDR3nt: TGTGCCAGCAGCCCTAGGACAGGGGGCGTAGGGGATGGCTACACCTTC
CDR3aa: CASSPRTGGVGDGYTF

v_gene: TRBV5-1
j_gene: TRBJ2-1
d_gene: TRBD2
abundance: NA
len: 16
CDR3nt: TGCGCCAGCAGCGGAAATAGCGGGGGGGCCTCCAATGAGCAGTTCTTC
CDR3aa: CASSGNSGGASNEQFF

v_gene: TRBV5-1
j_gene: TRBJ1-4
d_gene: NA
abundance: few
len: 13
CDR3nt: TGCGCCAGCGCCCCTTCAACTAATGAAAAACTGTTTTTT
CDR3aa: CASAPSTNEKLFF

v_gene: TRBV4-1
j_gene: TRBJ2-3
d_gene: NA
abundance: few
len: 14
CDR3nt: TGCGCCAGCAGCCAAGTCCTTCTCACAGATACGCAGTATTTT
CDR3aa: CASSQVLLTDTQYF

v_gene: TRBV10-3
j_gene: TRBJ2-2
d_gene: NA
abundance: few
len: 17
CDR3nt: TGTGCCATCAGTGAGTTCGGCGGCACCGCGAACACCGGGGAGCTGTTTTTT
CDR3aa: CAISEFGGTANTGELFF

v_gene: TRBV30
j_gene: TRBJ1-4
d_gene: NA
abundance: NA
len: 14
CDR3nt: TGTGCCTGGAGTGGGTCTCCCGGGTATGAAAAACTGTTTTTT
CDR3aa: CAWSGSPGYEKLFF

v_gene: TRBV9
j_gene: TRBJ2-7
d_gene: NA
abundance: many
len: 15
CDR3nt: TGTGCCAGCAGCCCGGAAGTGGCTAGCACCTACGAGCAGTACTTC
CDR3aa: CASSPEVASTYEQYF

v_gene: TRBV5-1
j_gene: TRBJ1-2
d_gene: TRBD1
abundance: many
len: 12
CDR3nt: TGCGCCAGCAGGCTGGGGGACAGTGTGTACACCTTC
CDR3aa: CASRLGDSVYTF

v_gene: TRBV6-5
j_gene: TRBJ1-1
d_gene: NA
abundance: few
len: 15
CDR3nt: TGTGCCAGCAACGAGGGGACCTCCGAAGCCACTGAAGCTTTCTTT
CDR3aa: CASNEGTSEATEAFF

v_gene: TRBV12-3/TRBV12-4
j_gene: TRBJ1-2
d_gene: NA
abundance: many
len: 12
CDR3nt: TGTGCCAGCGGAGGGGGGCTCTATGGCTACACCTTC
CDR3aa: CASGGGLYGYTF

v_gene: TRBV12-3/TRBV12-4
j_gene: TRBJ2-5
d_gene: TRBD2
abundance: once
len: 16
CDR3nt: TGTGCCAGCAGTCTACGACTAGCGGAGTTACAAGAGACCCAGTACTTC
CDR3aa: CASSLRLAELQETQYF

v_gene: TRBV7-2
j_gene: TRBJ2-1
d_gene: NA
abundance: NA
len: 13
CDR3nt: TGTGCCAGCAGCTCCGGACGTTTCAATGAGCAGTTCTTC
CDR3aa: CASSSGRFNEQFF

v_gene: TRBV7-3
j_gene: TRBJ2-7
d_gene: NA
abundance: many
len: 14
CDR3nt: TGTGCCAGCAGCTTGATCGGGGGAGGCTACGAGCAGTACTTC
CDR3aa: CASSLIGGGYEQYF

v_gene: TRBV12-3/TRBV12-4
j_gene: TRBJ1-1
d_gene: NA
abundance: few
len: 14
CDR3nt: TGTGCCAGCAGTTTGGGACTCCGAGTTCTTGAAGCTTTCTTT
CDR3aa: CASSLGLRVLEAFF

v_gene: TRBV29-1
j_gene: TRBJ1-1
d_gene: TRBD1
abundance: few
len: 17
CDR3nt: TGCAGCGCGAAGGCGAGGGACAGGGGTTTAATCGATACTGAAGCTTTCTTT
CDR3aa: CSAKARDRGLIDTEAFF

v_gene: TRBV29-1
j_gene: TRBJ1-5
d_gene: TRBD1
abundance: NA
len: 14
CDR3nt: TGCAGCGTTAAGACAGGGTATAGCAATCAGCCCCAGCATTTT
CDR3aa: CSVKTGYSNQPQHF

v_gene: TRBV2
j_gene: TRBJ1-1
d_gene: NA
abundance: NA
len: 13
CDR3nt: TGTGCCAGCACCAAACGGGGCAACACTGAAGCTTTCTTT
CDR3aa: CASTKRGNTEAFF

v_gene: TRBV20-1
j_gene: TRBJ2-7
d_gene: TRBD1
abundance: many
len: 13
CDR3nt: TGCAGTGGCGGACAGGGGGGGACCTACGAGCAGTACTTC
CDR3aa: CSGGQGGTYEQYF

v_gene: TRBV7-9
j_gene: TRBJ1-2
d_gene: TRBD1
abundance: NA
len: 15
CDR3nt: TGTGCCAGCAGCTTAGCGCAGGGGGCGACCCGAGGCTACACCTTC
CDR3aa: CASSLAQGATRGYTF

v_gene: TRBV29-1
j_gene: TRBJ2-7
d_gene: NA
abundance: once
len: 12
CDR3nt: TGCAGCGTGGAAATCGGGGCCTACGAGCAGTACTTC
CDR3aa: CSVEIGAYEQYF

v_gene: TRBV20-1
j_gene: TRBJ1-5
d_gene: NA
abundance: NA
len: 15
CDR3nt: TGCAGTGCTAGAGATGGGTCGACAGCTAATCAGTCCCAGCATTTT
CDR3aa: CSARDGSTANQSQHF

v_gene: TRBV27
j_gene: TRBJ1-1
d_gene: NA
abundance: NA
len: 13
CDR3nt: TGTGCCCGCAGTTTATTTGGGAACACTGAAGCTTTCTTT
CDR3aa: CARSLFGNTEAFF

v_gene: TRBV20-1
j_gene: TRBJ2-6
d_gene: NA
abundance: NA
len: 13
CDR3nt: TGCAGTGCTTTGAAGCCTGGGGCCAACGTCCTGACTTTC
CDR3aa: CSALKPGANVLTF

v_gene: TRBV10-3
j_gene: TRBJ1-4
d_gene: NA
abundance: NA
len: 16
CDR3nt: TGTGCCATCAGTGAGAAGCAGGGATCTGCTAATGAAAAACTGTTTTTT
CDR3aa: CAISEKQGSANEKLFF

v_gene: TRBV7-9
j_gene: TRBJ2-7
d_gene: TRBD2
abundance: few
len: 12
CDR3nt: TGTGCCAGCAGCTCGAGCGGGAACTGGGAGTACTTC
CDR3aa: CASSSSGNWEYF

v_gene: TRBV6-5
j_gene: TRBJ2-4
d_gene: TRBD1
abundance: many
len: 15
CDR3nt: TGTGCCAGCAGCCGACAGGGGCTAGCCAAAAACATTCAGTACTTC
CDR3aa: CASSRQGLAKNIQYF

v_gene: TRBV12-3/TRBV12-4
j_gene: TRBJ1-5
d_gene: NA
abundance: NA
len: 15
CDR3nt: TGTGCCAGCAGTCCGTCATGGGGGACGGGTCAGCCCCAGCATTTT
CDR3aa: CASSPSWGTGQPQHF

v_gene: TRBV5-1
j_gene: TRBJ2-1
d_gene: TRBD2
abundance: NA
len: 15
CDR3nt: TGCGCCAGCAGCTTCTCTAGCGGGGAATACAATGAGCAGTTCTTC
CDR3aa: CASSFSSGEYNEQFF

v_gene: TRBV6-5
j_gene: TRBJ1-1
d_gene: NA
abundance: NA
len: 16
CDR3nt: TGTGCCAGCAGTTTCGGGACCGGCGGGGGGACCACTGAAGCTTTCTTT
CDR3aa: CASSFGTGGGTTEAFF

v_gene: TRBV7-2
j_gene: TRBJ2-7
d_gene: NA
abundance: NA
len: 14
CDR3nt: TGTGCCAGCAGCTTACCTCAGCGGTCCTACGAGCAGTACTTC
CDR3aa: CASSLPQRSYEQYF

v_gene: TRBV9
j_gene: TRBJ2-5
d_gene: TRBD2
abundance: many
len: 15
CDR3nt: TGTGCCAGCACCTCCGGGACTAGCGGGAGAGAGACCCAGTACTTC
CDR3aa: CASTSGTSGRETQYF

v_gene: TRBV4-1
j_gene: TRBJ2-2
d_gene: NA
abundance: few
len: 19
CDR3nt: TGCGCCAGCAGCCAAGATAATGGGGCCGTACTACCCAACACCGGGGAGCTGTTTTTT
CDR3aa: CASSQDNGAVLPNTGELFF

v_gene: TRBV27
j_gene: TRBJ2-7
d_gene: TRBD1
abundance: NA
len: 14
CDR3nt: TGTGCCAGCAGTTTATCAGGGGGCCCGAACGAGCAGTACTTC
CDR3aa: CASSLSGGPNEQYF

v_gene: TRBV9
j_gene: TRBJ1-2
d_gene: TRBD1
abundance: NA
len: 15
CDR3nt: TGTGCCAGCAGCGTTACGATGACAGGGGGGAATGGCTACACCTTC
CDR3aa: CASSVTMTGGNGYTF

v_gene: TRBV6-4
j_gene: TRBJ2-1
d_gene: TRBD2
abundance: many
len: 16
CDR3nt: TGTGCCAGCAGTGACTCGATGCGGGGGGGCTACAATGAGCAGTTCTTC
CDR3aa: CASSDSMRGGYNEQFF

v_gene: TRBV20-1
j_gene: TRBJ2-2
d_gene: NA
abundance: few
len: 14
CDR3nt: TGCAGTGCTATCTCCGGACCGAACACCGGGGAGCTGTTTTTT
CDR3aa: CSAISGPNTGELFF

v_gene: TRBV7-2
j_gene: TRBJ2-5
d_gene: NA
abundance: NA
len: 13
CDR3nt: TGTGCCAGCAGCGCCGGACAGTTAGAGACCCAGTACTTC
CDR3aa: CASSAGQLETQYF

v_gene: TRBV7-9
j_gene: TRBJ2-5
d_gene: NA
abundance: many
len: 11
CDR3nt: TGTGCCAGCCAGGAGCAAGAGACCCAGTACTTC
CDR3aa: CASQEQETQYF

v_gene: TRBV20-1
j_gene: TRBJ2-1
d_gene: NA
abundance: few
len: 16
CDR3nt: TGCAGTGCTAGAGTCCTAGAGGGCGGCGCCTACAATGAGCAGTTCTTC
CDR3aa: CSARVLEGGAYNEQFF

v_gene: TRBV5-1
j_gene: TRBJ1-2
d_gene: NA
abundance: few
len: 15
CDR3nt: TGCGCCAGCAGCCTTACTAGCCGCCCGAACTATGGCTACACCTTC
CDR3aa: CASSLTSRPNYGYTF

v_gene: TRBV5-1
j_gene: TRBJ1-5
d_gene: NA
abundance: NA
len: 13
CDR3nt: TGCGCCAGCAGCTTGAGGACTGATCAGCCCCAGCATTTT
CDR3aa: CASSLRTDQPQHF

v_gene: TRBV20-1
j_gene: TRBJ2-1
d_gene: NA
abundance: NA
len: 13
CDR3nt: TGCAGTGCTAGCGGTAGAAATAACAATGAGCAGTTCTTC
CDR3aa: CSASGRNNNEQFF

v_gene: TRBV5-1
j_gene: TRBJ2-3
d_gene: NA
abundance: NA
len: 14
CDR3nt: TGCGCCAGCAGCGAAGGGGAAACCACAGATACGCAGTATTTT
CDR3aa: CASSEGETTDTQYF

v_gene: TRBV4-1
j_gene: TRBJ2-6
d_gene: TRBD1
abundance: many
len: 17
CDR3nt: TGCGCCAGCAGCCAAACACAGGGGACCTCTGGGGCCAACGTCCTGACTTTC
CDR3aa: CASSQTQGTSGANVLTF

v_gene: TRBV14
j_gene: TRBJ2-2
d_gene: TRBD1
abundance: few
len: 16
CDR3nt: TGTGCCAGCAGCCAAGAGGGACAGGGAAACACCGGGGAGCTGTTTTTT
CDR3aa: CASSQEGQGNTGELFF

v_gene: TRBV5-1
j_gene: TRBJ2-1
d_gene: NA
abundance: NA
len: 14
CDR3nt: TGCGCCAGCAGCCCCGGGACACAGACCAATGAGCAGTTCTTC
CDR3aa: CASSPGTQTNEQFF

v_gene: TRBV5-1
j_gene: TRBJ2-3
d_gene: NA
abundance: NA
len: 14
CDR3nt: TGCGCCAGCAGCGGCAGCTTTGGCACAGATACGCAGTATTTT
CDR3aa: CASSGSFGTDTQYF

v_gene: TRBV7-2
j_gene: TRBJ1-3
d_gene: TRBD1
abundance: NA
len: 16
CDR3nt: TGTGCCAGCAGCATGGACAGGGGGAGCTCTGGAAACACCATATATTTT
CDR3aa: CASSMDRGSSGNTIYF

v_gene: TRBV20-1
j_gene: TRBJ2-7
d_gene: TRBD2
abundance: many
len: 14
CDR3nt: TGCAGTGCTAGACTAGCGGGGGGATCCTACGAGCAGTACTTC
CDR3aa: CSARLAGGSYEQYF

v_gene: TRBV12-3/TRBV12-4
j_gene: TRBJ2-7
d_gene: NA
abundance: many
len: 14
CDR3nt: TGTGCCAGCAGCTCCGGGACTGGACTCTACGAGCAGTACTTC
CDR3aa: CASSSGTGLYEQYF

v_gene: TRBV7-3
j_gene: TRBJ1-2
d_gene: NA
abundance: few
len: 16
CDR3nt: TGTGCCAGCAGCCACGATGGGGGCAGGACTAACTATGGCTACACCTTC
CDR3aa: CASSHDGGRTNYGYTF